These 26 T cell receptor beta chains were sequenced from one sample in a study of OX40 agonist ivuxolimab in advanced cancers. The protocol was immunoSEQ multiplex PCR, while the TCRdb copy is restricted to in-frame clones and leaves out a portion. The sample comprises some 67,000 clones, nearly 90% of which are singletons, and approximately 0.3% rests with the top ten. The specimen comprised CD4+ or CD8+ T cells sorted from blood, sampled in a trial of the OX40 agonist ivuxolimab. The receptors originated from an adult with an advanced solid tumor such as melanoma, head and neck, liver or kidney cancer.

V usage is TRBV2 and J usage is TRBJ2-7; 8 bases line up with TRBD1. The junction had 7 bases not matched to a gene; V was cut back by 2 bases and J by 4 bases. CDR1 is SNHLY, CDR2 FYNNEI, per germline. This CDR3 comprises 15 residues. CDR3 coding DNA: TGTGCCAGCAGTGAAAGGCAGGGGGCAGGATACGAGCAGTACTTC. Translation: CASSERQGAGYEQYF.

This clone came up once. V is TRBV2 and J is TRBJ2-3; tentatively, D is TRBD1 (7 bases). Germline assignment: CDR1 SNHLY and CDR2 FYNNEI. The V gene lost 3 bases and the J gene lost 4 bases, with 29 bases spanning the gap. CDR3 length: 20 residues. The CDR3 bases are TGTGCCAGCAGTGACAGGACAGGACTATCCCATTCCTTGGTCCCAGATACGCAGTATTTT. It specifies CASSDRTGLSHSLVPDTQYF.

The rearrangement links TRBV11-3 to TRBJ2-1; tentatively, D is TRBD2 (5 bases). The CDR3 extends over 16 amino acids. From germline, CDR1 is SGHNT and CDR2 YENEEA. Trimming took off 5 bases at V and 3 bases at J, with 17 bases between the two ends. The chain's CDR3 is CASSPSAQSGYNEQFF. DNA of the CDR3: TGTGCCAGCAGCCCTTCGGCCCAAAGCGGCTACAATGAGCAGTTCTTC.

The chain uses TRBV18 and TRBJ1-1; 7 nucleotides match TRBD1. CDR1 and CDR2 (germline): KGHSH, LQKENI. V lost 4 bases, J lost 4 bases, and 6 bases stayed unmatched. This CDR3 region has 14 residues. CDR3 loop: CASSLDRTATEAFF. The CDR3 DNA sequence: TGTGCCAGCTCACTGGACAGGACGGCCACTGAAGCTTTCTTT.

This chain connects TRBV29-1 to TRBJ2-1, with a weak D call TRBD1 (7 bases). This CDR3 has 16 residues. In germline, CDR1 is SQVTM, CDR2 ANQGSEA. V lost 4 bases, J lost 2 bases, and 18 bases lay in between. The CDR3, as DNA: TGCAGCGTTGGAGGACCCGGAGGGGGCACCTACAATGAGCAGTTCTTC. Translating it yields CSVGGPGGGTYNEQFF.

With regard to this clone: This sample also contains other DNA sequences that code for the same CDR3. V is TRBV11-3 and J is TRBJ2-1, with TRBD2 matching over 8 bases. J was trimmed by 2 bases and V by 0 bases; bases with no gene match: 0. Germline V gives CDR1 SGHNT, CDR2 YENEEA. The CDR3 has 15 residues. In DNA form, the CDR3 reads TGTGCCAGCAGCTTAGAGACTAGCGCCTACAATGAGCAGTTCTTC. This sequence encodes CASSLETSAYNEQFF.

The CDR3, as DNA: TGTGCCAGCTCACCACGGGAGCGGTCGATCAATGAGCAGTTCTTC. Protein sequence: CASSPRERSINEQFF. The chain is built from TRBV18 and TRBJ2-1; possibly TRBD2 for D (5 bases). The CDR3 has 15 residues. CDR1 is KGHSH and CDR2 is LQKENI in the germline V gene. Trimming pared 1 base from V and 6 bases from J, leaving 13 bases between.

The V gene is TRBV25-1, the J gene TRBJ1-1; D uncertain. Germline V gene lookup returns CDR1 MGHDK and CDR2 SYGVNS. Between the trimmed V and J ends, which lost 4 bases and 10 bases, there was a span of 16 bases. This CDR3 comprises 13 residues. The CDR3 here is CASSVAAGMGAFF. The CDR3 nucleotides are TGTGCCAGCAGTGTAGCAGCGGGGATGGGAGCTTTCTTT. Full variable domain (missing parts from reference TRBV25-1 and TRBJ1-1): EADIYQTPRYLVIGTGKKITLECSQTMGHDKMYWYQQDPGMELHLIHYSYGVNSTEKGDLSSESTVSRIRTEHFPLTLESARPSHTSQYLCASSVAAGMGAFFGQGTRLTVV.

The CDR3 loop is CASSPRNTGELFF. The CDR3 DNA reads TGTGCCAGCAGTCCCAGGAACACCGGGGAGCTGTTTTTT. This chain links TRBV27 with TRBJ2-2; D remains ambiguous. Germline V gene lookup returns CDR1 MNHEY and CDR2 SMNVEV (reference sequence). The CDR3 spans 13 residues. V was clipped by 5 bases and J by 1 base, with 5 bases between them.

The chain combines TRBV28 with TRBJ2-7; D is uncertain. Germline V lookup: CDR1 MDHEN, CDR2 SYDVKM. The length of the CDR3 is 12 residues. V dropped 6 bases and J dropped 5 bases, with 11 bases sitting between them. CDR3 nucleotide sequence: TGTGCCAGCAGCTTGGGGAAGGACGAGCAGTACTTC. Amino acids: CASSLGKDEQYF.

The chain carries TRBV6-6 and TRBJ1-6, with D perhaps matching TRBD1 (5 bases). The CDR3 runs to 16 residues. Deletions cut 5 bases from V and 10 bases from J, with 21 bases between. CDR1 is MNHNY, CDR2 SVGAGI, per germline (reference sequence). The CDR3 sequence: CASSTSWQGLASPLHF. In DNA form, the CDR3 reads TGTGCCAGCAGTACCTCGTGGCAGGGCCTTGCCTCACCCCTCCACTTT.

V usage is TRBV25-1 and J usage is TRBJ2-5; D might be TRBD1 (6 bases). The V end was cut by 3 bases, the J end by 0 bases, with 14 bases between. This CDR3 contains 16 residues. Germline CDR1 and CDR2: MGHDK and SYGVNS. In nucleotides, the CDR3 is TGTGCCAGCAGTGAGGGTGGACAGAGCCACCAAGAGACCCAGTACTTC. It yields the protein CASSEGGQSHQETQYF.

The chain uses TRBV12-5 and TRBJ2-7, with D perhaps TRBD1 (6 bases). The CDR3 has 13 residues. V was clipped by 6 bases and J by 6 bases, with 15 bases between them. Germline-derived CDR1 and CDR2 are LGHNT and FRNRAP. The CDR3 DNA reads TGTGCTAGTGGCCCGAACCGGGACACCGAGCAGTACTTC. Protein: CASGPNRDTEQYF.

The genes are TRBV19 and TRBJ1-3; TRBD1 is a possible D gene (5 bases). V was shortened by 8 bases and J by 3 bases, with 14 bases between the two germline ends. The length of the CDR3 is 14 residues. Per the germline V gene, CDR1 is LNHDA and CDR2 is SQIVND (reference sequence). The CDR3: CASAPTVSGNTIYF. The CDR3 DNA is TGTGCCAGTGCCCCGACAGTCAGTGGAAACACCATATATTTT.

This clone was observed a few times. The rearrangement links TRBV19 to TRBJ2-5, with D possibly being TRBD2 (6 bases). Germline-derived CDR1 and CDR2 are LNHDA and SQIVND (reference sequence). Trimming left V 5 bases short and J 4 bases short, with 14 bases between. The CDR3 spans 14 residues. The CDR3 nucleotides read TGTGCCAGTAGTTCGGCGGGATCCCCAGAGACCCAGTACTTC. Encoded protein: CASSSAGSPETQYF.

The CDR3, as DNA: TGTGCCAGCCAGCCCCCTTCGGGCACTGAAGCTTTCTTT. This sequence encodes CASQPPSGTEAFF. The chain carries TRBV7-9 and TRBJ1-1; D ambiguous. The germline V and J ends were trimmed by 8 bases and 4 bases, with 14 bases remaining between them. The CDR3 is 13 amino acids. Germline V gene data show CDR1 as SEHNR and CDR2 as FQNEAQ (reference sequence).

The CDR3 bases are TGCGCCAGCAGTTTCGGATTATTGGAGACCCAGTACTTC. Translated: CASSFGLLETQYF. The chain joins TRBV10-2 to TRBJ2-5; D ambiguous. V gave up 5 bases and J gave up 5 bases, with 12 bases separating them. This CDR3 has 13 residues. Germline values: CDR1 WSHSY, CDR2 SAAADI.

The V gene is TRBV6-1, the J gene TRBJ1-2; D unresolved. Trimming took 7 bases from V and 4 from J, leaving 16 bases between them. CDR1 MNHNS and CDR2 SASEGT come from the germline V gene. The CDR3 is 14 residues long. CDR3 nucleotide sequence: TGTGCCAGCACCGTCGGTACGAGAACCTATGGCTACACCTTC. It codes for CASTVGTRTYGYTF.

The chain combines TRBV5-4 with TRBJ2-2, with D maybe TRBD2 (5 bases). Trimming took 5 bases from V and 3 from J, leaving 14 bases between them. The CDR3 has 15 residues. The V gene's germline CDR1 is SGHNT and CDR2 YYREEE (reference sequence). CDR3 in amino acids: CASRIRGTDTGELFF. CDR3 nucleotide sequence: TGTGCCAGCAGAATCCGGGGAACCGACACCGGGGAGCTGTTTTTT.

This clone was observed a handful of times. The chain joins TRBV5-4 to TRBJ1-1; no definite D call. The CDR3 consists of 13 residues. Germline lookup yields CDR1 SGHNT and CDR2 YYREEE (reference sequence). The germline V and J ends were trimmed by 4 bases and 0 bases, with 7 bases remaining between them. This chain's CDR3 is CASSMTVNTEAFF. In DNA form, the CDR3 reads TGTGCCAGCAGCATGACGGTGAACACTGAAGCTTTCTTT.

V usage is TRBV18 and J usage is TRBJ2-1; a weak D match, TRBD2 (6 bases). CDR1 and CDR2 from the germline V gene are KGHSH and LQKENI. Trimming left V 2 bases short and J 15 bases short, with 14 bases between. The length of the CDR3 is 12 residues. The CDR3: CASSPIDRLGFF. In DNA, the CDR3 is TGTGCCAGCTCACCAATCGACCGACTAGGGTTCTTC.

The chain links TRBV19 to TRBJ2-7, with 10 bases that match TRBD2. The germline gives CDR1 LNHDA, CDR2 SQIVND (reference sequence). With V trimmed by 0 bases and J by 5 bases, 13 bases remained unmatched. This CDR3 has 18 amino acids. The chain's CDR3 is CASSIDPRLIAGGDEQYF. In DNA, the CDR3 is TGTGCCAGTAGTATAGATCCTCGACTAATAGCGGGAGGAGACGAGCAGTACTTC.

This chain links TRBV7-2 with TRBJ2-7; D is perhaps TRBD1 (6 bases). In germline, CDR1 is SGHTA, CDR2 FQGNSA. CDR3 length equals 13 residues. The V gene lost 1 base and the J gene lost 6 bases, with 10 bases spanning the gap. The DNA for the CDR3 is TGTGCCAGCAGCTTAGTGGGACAAGCCGAGCAGTACTTC. It encodes CASSLVGQAEQYF.

This clone was seen just once. V usage is TRBV25-1 and J usage is TRBJ2-5; 10 bases align to TRBD2. From germline, CDR1 is MGHDK and CDR2 SYGVNS. This CDR3 has 15 residues. Trimming at V came to 8 bases and at J to 2 bases, leaving 8 bases not matched to a gene. The CDR3 region has the DNA TGTGCCAGCTCTCCCCAAGCGGGAGGGCAAGAGACCCAGTACTTC. It encodes CASSPQAGGQETQYF.

This sequence joins TRBV10-3 and TRBJ2-7; 13 bases align to TRBD2. CDR1 is ENHRY and CDR2 is SYGVKD in the germline V gene. Germline trimming cut 4 bases from V and 0 bases from J; bases unmatched to any gene: 12. This CDR3 is 19 amino acids long. The CDR3 is CAISAGLAGVLYHSYEQYF. CDR3 nucleotide sequence: TGTGCCATCAGTGCAGGACTAGCGGGAGTTTTATATCACTCCTACGAGCAGTACTTC.

The rearrangement uses TRBV5-1 and TRBJ2-7, with 7 bases aligning to TRBD1. The germline V gene has CDR1 SGHRS and CDR2 YFSETQ. The CDR3 sequence is 15 residues long. With V trimmed by 2 bases and J by 2 bases, 7 bases remained unmatched. The DNA of the CDR3 is TGCGCCAGCAGCTTCGACAGGGTAGGAACCTACGAGCAGTACTTC. Protein sequence: CASSFDRVGTYEQYF.